The TCR beta chain described here comes from a study of blood T cells in healthy people across ages. This CDR3 contains 14 residues. From germline, CDR1 is SNHLY and CDR2 FYNNEI. V was clipped by 7 bases and J by 3 bases, with 16 bases between them. Those donating, healthy Caucasian individuals from Russia, were aged about 6 to 95. A second roughly 7 to 12 cycle PCR used barcoded and J-beta primers. TCRdb processed the 5' RACE reads anew with MiXCR; each CDR3 protein has one entry. Altogether roughly 730,000 distinct CDR3 sequences are present, roughly three fifths being singletons, with the ten largest covering 20% to 30%.

This TCR was sampled from a middle-aged man in good health. This chain connects TRBV2 to TRBJ2-7; maybe TRBD1 (5 bases). The sample comprised blood. The CDR3 region is CASKVQGGNYEQYF. CDR3 sequence (DNA): TGTGCCAGCAAGGTGCAGGGTGGCAACTACGAGCAGTACTTC.